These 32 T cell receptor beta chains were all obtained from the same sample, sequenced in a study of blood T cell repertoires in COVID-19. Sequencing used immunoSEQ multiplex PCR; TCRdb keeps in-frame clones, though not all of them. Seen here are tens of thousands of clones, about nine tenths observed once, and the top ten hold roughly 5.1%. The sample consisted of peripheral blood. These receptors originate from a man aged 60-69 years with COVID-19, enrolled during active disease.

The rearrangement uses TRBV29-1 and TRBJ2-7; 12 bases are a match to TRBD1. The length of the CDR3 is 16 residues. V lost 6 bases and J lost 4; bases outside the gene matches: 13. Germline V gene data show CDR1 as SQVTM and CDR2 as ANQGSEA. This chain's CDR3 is CSVLSPGQGAVYEQYF. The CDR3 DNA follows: TGCAGCGTCCTGAGCCCGGGACAGGGGGCAGTTTACGAGCAGTACTTC.

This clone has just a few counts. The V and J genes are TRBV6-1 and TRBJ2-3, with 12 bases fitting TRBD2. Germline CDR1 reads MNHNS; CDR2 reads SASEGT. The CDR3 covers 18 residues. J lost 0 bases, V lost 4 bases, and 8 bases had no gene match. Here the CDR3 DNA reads TGTGCCAGCAGTGGTGGACTAGCGGGATTTACTAGCACAGATACGCAGTATTTT. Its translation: CASSGGLAGFTSTDTQYF.

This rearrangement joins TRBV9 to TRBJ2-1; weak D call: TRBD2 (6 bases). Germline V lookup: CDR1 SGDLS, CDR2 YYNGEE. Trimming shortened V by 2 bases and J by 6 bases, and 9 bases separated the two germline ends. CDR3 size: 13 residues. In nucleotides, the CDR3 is TGTGCCAGCAGCGTCCGGGACTTCAATGAGCAGTTCTTC. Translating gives CASSVRDFNEQFF.

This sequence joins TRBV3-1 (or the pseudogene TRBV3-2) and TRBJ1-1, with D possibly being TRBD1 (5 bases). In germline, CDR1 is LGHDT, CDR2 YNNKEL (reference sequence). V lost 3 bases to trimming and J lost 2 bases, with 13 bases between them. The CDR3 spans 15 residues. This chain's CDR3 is CASSHPGTKNTEAFF. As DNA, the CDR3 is TGTGCCAGCAGCCATCCCGGGACTAAAAACACTGAAGCTTTCTTT.

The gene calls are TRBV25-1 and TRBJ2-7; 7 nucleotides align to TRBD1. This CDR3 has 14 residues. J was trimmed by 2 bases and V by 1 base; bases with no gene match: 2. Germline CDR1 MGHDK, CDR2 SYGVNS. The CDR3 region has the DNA TGTGCCAGCAGTGAATCTACAGGGGCCTACGAGCAGTACTTC. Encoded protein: CASSESTGAYEQYF.

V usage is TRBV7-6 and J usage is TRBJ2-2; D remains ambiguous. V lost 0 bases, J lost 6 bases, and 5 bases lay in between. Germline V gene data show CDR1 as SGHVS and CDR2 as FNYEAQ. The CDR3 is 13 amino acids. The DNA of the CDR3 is TGTGCCAGCAGCTTAGCCGAGGCCGGGGAGCTGTTTTTT. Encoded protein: CASSLAEAGELFF.

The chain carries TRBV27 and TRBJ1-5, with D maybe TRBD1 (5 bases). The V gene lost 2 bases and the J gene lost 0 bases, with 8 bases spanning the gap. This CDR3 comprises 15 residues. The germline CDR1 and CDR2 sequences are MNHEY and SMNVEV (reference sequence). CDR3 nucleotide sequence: TGTGCCAGCAGTTTAGGGGGGGATAGCAATCAGCCCCAGCATTTT. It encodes CASSLGGDSNQPQHF.

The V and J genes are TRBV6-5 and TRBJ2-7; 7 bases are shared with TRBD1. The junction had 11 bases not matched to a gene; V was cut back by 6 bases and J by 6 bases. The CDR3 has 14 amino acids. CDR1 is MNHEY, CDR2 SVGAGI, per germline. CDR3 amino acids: CASSLDRAGREQYF. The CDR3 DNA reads TGTGCCAGCAGCTTAGACAGGGCCGGGCGCGAGCAGTACTTC.

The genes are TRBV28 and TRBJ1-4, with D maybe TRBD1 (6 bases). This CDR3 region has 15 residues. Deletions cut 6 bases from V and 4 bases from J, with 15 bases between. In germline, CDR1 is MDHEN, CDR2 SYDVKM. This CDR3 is CASSPPGQYNEKLFF. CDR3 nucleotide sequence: TGTGCCAGCAGCCCACCAGGACAGTATAATGAAAAACTGTTTTTT.

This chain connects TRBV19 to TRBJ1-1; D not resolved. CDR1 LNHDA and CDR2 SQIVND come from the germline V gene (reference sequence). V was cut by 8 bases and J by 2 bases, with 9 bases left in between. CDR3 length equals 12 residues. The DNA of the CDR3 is TGTGCCAGTTCCGTACAAAACACTGAAGCTTTCTTT. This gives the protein CASSVQNTEAFF.

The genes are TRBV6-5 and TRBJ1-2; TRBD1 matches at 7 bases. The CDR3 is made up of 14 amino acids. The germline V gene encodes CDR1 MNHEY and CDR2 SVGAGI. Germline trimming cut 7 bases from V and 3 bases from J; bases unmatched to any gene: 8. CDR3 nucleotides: TGTGCCAGCACCAAGGGAACAGGGGACTATGGCTACACCTTC. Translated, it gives CASTKGTGDYGYTF.

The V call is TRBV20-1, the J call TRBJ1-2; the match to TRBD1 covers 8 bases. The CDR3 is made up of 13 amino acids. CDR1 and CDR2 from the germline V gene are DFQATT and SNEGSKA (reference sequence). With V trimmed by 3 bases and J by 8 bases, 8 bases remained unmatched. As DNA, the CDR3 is TGCAGTGCTAGTGACAGGGGCACCCGCGGCTACACCTTC. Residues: CSASDRGTRGYTF.

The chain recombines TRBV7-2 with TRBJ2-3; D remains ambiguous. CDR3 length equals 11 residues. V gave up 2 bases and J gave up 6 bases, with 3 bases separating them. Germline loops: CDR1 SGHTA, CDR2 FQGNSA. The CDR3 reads CASSLSDTQYF. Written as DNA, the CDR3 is TGTGCCAGCAGCTTATCGGATACGCAGTATTTT.

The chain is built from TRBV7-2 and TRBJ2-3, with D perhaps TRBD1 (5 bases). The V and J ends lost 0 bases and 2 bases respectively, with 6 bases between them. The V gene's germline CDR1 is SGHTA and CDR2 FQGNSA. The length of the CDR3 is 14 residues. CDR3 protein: CASSLAGDTDTQYF. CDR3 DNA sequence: TGTGCCAGCAGCTTAGCAGGGGACACAGATACGCAGTATTTT.

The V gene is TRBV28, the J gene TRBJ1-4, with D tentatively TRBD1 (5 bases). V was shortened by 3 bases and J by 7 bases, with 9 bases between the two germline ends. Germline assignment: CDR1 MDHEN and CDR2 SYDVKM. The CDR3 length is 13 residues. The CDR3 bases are TGTGCCAGCAGTTTCGGGGGACGTGAAAAACTGTTTTTT. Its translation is CASSFGGREKLFF.

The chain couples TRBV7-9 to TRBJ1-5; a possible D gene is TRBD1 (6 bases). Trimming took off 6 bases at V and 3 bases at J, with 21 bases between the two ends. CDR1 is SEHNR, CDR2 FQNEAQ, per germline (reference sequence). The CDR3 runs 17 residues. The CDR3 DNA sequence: TGTGCCAGCAGTTCCGGGGGGGCAGATACTTCCAATCAGCCCCAGCATTTT. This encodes CASSSGGADTSNQPQHF.

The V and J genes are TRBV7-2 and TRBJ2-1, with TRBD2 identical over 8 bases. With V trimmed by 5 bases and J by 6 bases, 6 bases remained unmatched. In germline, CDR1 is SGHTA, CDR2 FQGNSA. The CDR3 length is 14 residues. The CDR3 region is CASSVGLVGNEQFF. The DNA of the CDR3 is TGTGCCAGCAGCGTGGGACTAGTGGGCAATGAGCAGTTCTTC. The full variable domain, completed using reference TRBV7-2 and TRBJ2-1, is GAGVSQSPSNKVTEKGKDVELRCDPISGHTALYWYRQSLGQGLEFLIYFQGNSAPDKSGLPSDRFSAERTGGSVSTLTIQRTQQEDSAVYLCASSVGLVGNEQFFGPGTRLTVL.

The CDR3 DNA reads TGTGCCAGCAGCGGCGGGACAGGGGTCGGGAGGACTGAAGCTTTCTTT. Protein: CASSGGTGVGRTEAFF. This rearrangement joins TRBV11-2 to TRBJ1-1; 10 bases agree with TRBD1. Germline V gene data show CDR1 as SGHAT and CDR2 as FQNNGV. This CDR3 spans 16 amino acids. V was pared by 5 bases and J by 5 bases, with 11 bases of the junction left unmatched.

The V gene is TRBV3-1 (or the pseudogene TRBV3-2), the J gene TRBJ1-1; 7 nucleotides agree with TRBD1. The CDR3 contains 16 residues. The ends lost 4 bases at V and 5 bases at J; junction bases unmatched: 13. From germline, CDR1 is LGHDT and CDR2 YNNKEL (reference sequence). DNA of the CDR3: TGTGCCAGCAGCCGGACTGAGGGGGCGCGGGAAACTGAAGCTTTCTTT. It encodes CASSRTEGARETEAFF.

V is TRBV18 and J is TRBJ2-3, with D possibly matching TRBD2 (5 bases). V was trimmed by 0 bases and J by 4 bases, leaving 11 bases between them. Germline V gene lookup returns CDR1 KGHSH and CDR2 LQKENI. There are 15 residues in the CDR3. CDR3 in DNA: TGTGCCAGCTCACCACCAAGGACCGGGGCAGATACGCAGTATTTT. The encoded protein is CASSPPRTGADTQYF.

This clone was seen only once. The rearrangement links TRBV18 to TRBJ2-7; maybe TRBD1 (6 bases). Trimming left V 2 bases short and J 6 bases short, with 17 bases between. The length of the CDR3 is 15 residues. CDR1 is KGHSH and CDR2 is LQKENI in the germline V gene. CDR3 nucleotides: TGTGCCAGCTCACCAAGCAGGGGCCCCTCTGGCGAGCAGTACTTC. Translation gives CASSPSRGPSGEQYF.

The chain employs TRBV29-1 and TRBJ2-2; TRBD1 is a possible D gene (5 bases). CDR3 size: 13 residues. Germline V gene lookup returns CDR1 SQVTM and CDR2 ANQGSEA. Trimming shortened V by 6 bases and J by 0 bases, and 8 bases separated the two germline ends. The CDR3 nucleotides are TGCAGCGTAGACAGTACGAACACCGGGGAGCTGTTTTTT. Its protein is CSVDSTNTGELFF.

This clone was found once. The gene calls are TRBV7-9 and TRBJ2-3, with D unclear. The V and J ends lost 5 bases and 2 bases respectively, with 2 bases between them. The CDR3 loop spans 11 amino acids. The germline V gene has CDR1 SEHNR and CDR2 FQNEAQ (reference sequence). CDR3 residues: CASSLTDTQYF. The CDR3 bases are TGTGCCAGCAGCCTCACAGATACGCAGTATTTT.

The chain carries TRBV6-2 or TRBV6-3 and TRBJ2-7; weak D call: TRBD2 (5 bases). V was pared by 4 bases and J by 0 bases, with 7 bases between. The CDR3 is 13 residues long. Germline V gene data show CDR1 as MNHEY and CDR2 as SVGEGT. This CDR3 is CASSSGNSYEQYF. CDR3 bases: TGTGCCAGCAGTTCCGGGAACTCCTACGAGCAGTACTTC.

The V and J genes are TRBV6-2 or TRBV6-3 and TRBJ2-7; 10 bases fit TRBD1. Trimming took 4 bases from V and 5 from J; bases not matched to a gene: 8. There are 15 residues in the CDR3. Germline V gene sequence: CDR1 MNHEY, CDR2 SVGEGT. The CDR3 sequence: CASSFDRGLGNEQYF. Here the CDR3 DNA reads TGTGCCAGCAGTTTCGACAGGGGGCTAGGCAACGAGCAGTACTTC.

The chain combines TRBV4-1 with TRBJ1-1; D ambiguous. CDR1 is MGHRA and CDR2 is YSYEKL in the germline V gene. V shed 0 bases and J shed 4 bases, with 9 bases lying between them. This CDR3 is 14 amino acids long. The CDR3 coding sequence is TGCGCCAGCAGCCAAGATATGGGGAGCACTGAAGCTTTCTTT. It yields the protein CASSQDMGSTEAFF.

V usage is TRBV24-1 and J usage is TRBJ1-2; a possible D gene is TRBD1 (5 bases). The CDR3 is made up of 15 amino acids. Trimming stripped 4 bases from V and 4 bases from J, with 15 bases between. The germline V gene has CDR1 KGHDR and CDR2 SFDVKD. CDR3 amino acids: CATSERDGGLYGYTF. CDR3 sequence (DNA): TGTGCCACCAGTGAGCGGGACGGAGGACTCTATGGCTACACCTTC.

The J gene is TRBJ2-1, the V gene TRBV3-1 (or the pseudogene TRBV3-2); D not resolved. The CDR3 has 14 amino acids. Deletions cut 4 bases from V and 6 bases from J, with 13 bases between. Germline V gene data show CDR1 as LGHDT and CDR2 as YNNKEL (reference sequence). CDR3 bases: TGTGCCAGCAGCCCAAGTCCGACGGGCAATGAGCAGTTCTTC. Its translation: CASSPSPTGNEQFF.

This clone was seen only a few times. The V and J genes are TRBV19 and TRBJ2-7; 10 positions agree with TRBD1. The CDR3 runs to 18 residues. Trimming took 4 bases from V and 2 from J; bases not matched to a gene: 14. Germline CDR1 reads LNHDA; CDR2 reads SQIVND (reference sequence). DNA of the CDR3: TGTGCCAGTAGTAGTCGGGACAGGGGCCCATACTACGCCTACGAGCAGTACTTC. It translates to CASSSRDRGPYYAYEQYF. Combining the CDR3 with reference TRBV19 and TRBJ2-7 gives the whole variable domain DGGITQSPKYLFRKEGQNVTLSCEQNLNHDAMYWYRQDPGQGLRLIYYSQIVNDFQKGDIAEGYSVSREKKESFPLTVTSAQKNPTAFYLCASSSRDRGPYYAYEQYFGPGTRLTVT.

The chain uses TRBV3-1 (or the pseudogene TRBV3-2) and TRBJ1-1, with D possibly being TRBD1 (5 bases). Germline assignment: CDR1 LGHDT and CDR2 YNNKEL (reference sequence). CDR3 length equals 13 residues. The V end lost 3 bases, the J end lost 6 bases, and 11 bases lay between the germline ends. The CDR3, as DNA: TGTGCCAGCAGCCACCACGGGGGTGCTGAAGCTTTCTTT. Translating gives CASSHHGGAEAFF.

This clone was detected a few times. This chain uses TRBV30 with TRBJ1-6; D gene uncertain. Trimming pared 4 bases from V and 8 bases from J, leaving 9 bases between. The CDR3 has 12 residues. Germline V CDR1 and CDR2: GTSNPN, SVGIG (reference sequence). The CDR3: CAWNQADSPLHF. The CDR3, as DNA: TGTGCCTGGAACCAAGCCGATTCACCCCTCCACTTT.

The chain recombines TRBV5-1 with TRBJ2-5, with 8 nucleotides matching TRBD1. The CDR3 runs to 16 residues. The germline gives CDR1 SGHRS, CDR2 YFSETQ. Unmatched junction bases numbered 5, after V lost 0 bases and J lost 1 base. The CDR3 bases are TGCGCCAGCAGCTTGGAGCCAGGGGGCGCCCAAGAGACCCAGTACTTC. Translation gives CASSLEPGGAQETQYF.